One and the same sample provided the 27 T cell receptor beta chains below, sequenced in a study of blood T cell repertoires in COVID-19. This table comes from immunoSEQ multiplex PCR, and its TCRdb copy is limited to in-frame clones, with some not included. The profile shows 450,000 or so clones, roughly 89% of them singletons. The specimen was peripheral blood. These TCRs come from a young man with COVID-19, enrolled during active disease.

The chain uses TRBV6-5 and TRBJ1-4; no clear D. CDR1 is MNHEY and CDR2 is SVGAGI in the germline V gene. The V and J ends lost 0 bases and 1 base respectively, with 6 bases between them. The length of the CDR3 is 15 residues. CDR3 sequence: CASSYSRGTNEKLFF. Written as DNA, the CDR3 is TGTGCCAGCAGTTACTCTCGGGGAACTAATGAAAAACTGTTTTTT.

The chain employs TRBV6-5 and TRBJ2-3; D ambiguous. CDR1 and CDR2 from the germline V gene are MNHEY and SVGAGI. V lost 6 bases, J lost 2 bases, and 9 bases lay in between. The CDR3 is made up of 13 amino acids. The CDR3: CASRPVLTDTQYF. Written as DNA, the CDR3 is TGTGCCAGCAGGCCAGTGCTCACAGATACGCAGTATTTT.

The chain couples TRBV3-1 (or the pseudogene TRBV3-2) to TRBJ1-3, with 8 bases fitting TRBD1. V gave up 6 bases and J gave up 2 bases; unmatched junction bases: 3. CDR3 length equals 14 residues. Per the germline V gene, CDR1 is LGHDT and CDR2 is YNNKEL (reference sequence). In DNA, the CDR3 is TGTGCCAGCAGACAACAGGGGGCTGGAAACACCATATATTTT. Its protein is CASRQQGAGNTIYF.

The chain uses TRBV10-2 and TRBJ1-5, with D possibly being TRBD1 (5 bases). V dropped 7 bases and J dropped 1 base, with 11 bases sitting between them. The CDR3 contains 14 residues. CDR1 and CDR2 from the germline V gene are WSHSY and SAAADI. The DNA of the CDR3 is TGCGCCAGCAAATGGGGGGGGAGCAATCAGCCCCAGCATTTT. It codes for CASKWGGSNQPQHF.

V is TRBV19 and J is TRBJ1-1; D gene ambiguous. This CDR3 is 13 amino acids long. With 6 bases removed from V and 0 bases from J, the gap between germline ends came to 8 bases. In germline, CDR1 is LNHDA, CDR2 SQIVND (reference sequence). In DNA, the CDR3 is TGTGCCAGTAGATTGCGGTTGAACACTGAAGCTTTCTTT. Protein: CASRLRLNTEAFF.

J is TRBJ2-1 and V is TRBV2; 12 bases fit TRBD2. Germline loops: CDR1 SNHLY, CDR2 FYNNEI. CDR3 length equals 18 residues. Trimming took 6 bases from V and 3 from J; bases not matched to a gene: 12. The CDR3 nucleotides read TGTGCCAGCAGAAGGACTAGCGGGACTCTGCCCTACTACAATGAGCAGTTCTTC. This sequence encodes CASRRTSGTLPYYNEQFF.

The V gene is TRBV5-4, the J gene TRBJ2-4; TRBD2 agrees at 10 bases. Trimming took 1 base from V and 2 from J; bases not matched to a gene: 12. CDR1 SGHNT and CDR2 YYREEE come from the germline V gene (reference sequence). This CDR3 contains 19 residues. The DNA for the CDR3 is TGTGCCAGCAGCTTGAGCGTCCTAGCGGGGGACGGGTCCAAAAACATTCAGTACTTC. It translates to CASSLSVLAGDGSKNIQYF.

The rearrangement joins TRBV6-5 to TRBJ2-2, with D perhaps TRBD1 (6 bases). Trimming removed 11 bases from V and 0 bases from J, with 10 bases in between. This CDR3 is built from 13 residues. Per the germline V gene, CDR1 is MNHEY and CDR2 is SVGAGI. The CDR3 sequence is CAGNRANTGELFF. CDR3 nucleotide sequence: TGTGCCGGAAACAGGGCGAACACCGGGGAGCTGTTTTTT.

The chain recombines TRBV18 with TRBJ1-4; D possibly corresponds to TRBD1 (6 bases). The CDR3 consists of 14 residues. Trimming removed 4 bases at V and 7 bases at J, with 13 bases between. Per the germline V gene, CDR1 is KGHSH and CDR2 is LQKENI. CDR3 loop: CASSRTGRAEKLFF. In nucleotides, the CDR3 is TGTGCCAGCTCACGAACAGGGCGGGCTGAAAAACTGTTTTTT.

The genes are TRBV29-1 and TRBJ2-3; TRBD2 might be the D (6 bases). Germline V gene data show CDR1 as SQVTM and CDR2 as ANQGSEA. With 4 bases removed from V and 4 bases from J, the gap between germline ends came to 12 bases. The CDR3 loop spans 13 amino acids. This CDR3 is CSVGVAGSDTQYF. The CDR3 bases are TGCAGCGTTGGAGTCGCGGGGTCAGATACGCAGTATTTT.

V gene TRBV5-1 combines with J gene TRBJ2-7; the D is unclear. The V end lost 4 bases, the J end lost 2 bases, and 13 bases lay between the germline ends. Germline V CDR1 and CDR2: SGHRS, YFSETQ. The CDR3 covers 14 residues. The chain's CDR3 is CASSQADIAYEQYF. The CDR3, as DNA: TGCGCCAGCAGCCAGGCCGACATTGCCTACGAGCAGTACTTC. Filled out from reference TRBV5-1 and TRBJ2-7, the complete variable domain reads KAGVTQTPRYLIKTRGQQVTLSCSPISGHRSVSWYQQTPGQGLQFLFEYFSETQRNKGNFPGRFSGRQFSNSRSEMNVSTLELGDSALYLCASSQADIAYEQYFGPGTRLTVT.

The chain carries TRBV6-5 and TRBJ2-1; 11 nucleotides align to TRBD2. V lost 7 bases to trimming and J lost 4 bases; unmatched junction nucleotides: 6. Per the germline V gene, CDR1 is MNHEY and CDR2 is SVGAGI. CDR3 length: 15 residues. The CDR3 here is CASKEGLAEYNEQFF. DNA for the CDR3: TGTGCCAGCAAGGAGGGACTAGCGGAATACAATGAGCAGTTCTTC.

The chain recombines TRBV15 with TRBJ2-2, with D possibly TRBD2 on 6 matching bases. Trimming pared 0 bases from V and 3 bases from J, leaving 11 bases between. The germline CDR1 and CDR2 sequences are LNHNV and YYDKDF (reference sequence). The CDR3 runs 16 residues. CDR3 coding DNA: TGTGCCACCAGCAGAGATCTTCCGGGGGACACCGGGGAGCTGTTTTTT. Translating gives CATSRDLPGDTGELFF.

This chain uses TRBV2 with TRBJ1-2, with 8 bases that match TRBD1. Germline CDR1 and CDR2: SNHLY and FYNNEI. Trimming at V came to 10 bases and at J to 7 bases, leaving 11 bases not matched to a gene. This CDR3 spans 13 amino acids. In DNA, the CDR3 is TGTGCCAATCCCGCAGGGGGCTCGGGTGGCTACACCTTC. Protein product: CANPAGGSGGYTF.

This chain uses TRBV27 with TRBJ2-1, with 8 bases lining up with TRBD2. The CDR3 covers 14 residues. Germline-derived CDR1 and CDR2 are MNHEY and SMNVEV (reference sequence). The junction had 3 bases not matched to a gene; V was cut back by 2 bases and J by 6 bases. The CDR3 region has the DNA TGTGCCAGCAGTTTAGGGCTAGCGGGCAATGAGCAGTTCTTC. Protein: CASSLGLAGNEQFF.

The rearrangement uses TRBV6-1 and TRBJ2-5; 15 bases align to TRBD2. The length of the CDR3 is 19 residues. In germline, CDR1 is MNHNS, CDR2 SASEGT. Trimming took 2 bases from V and 5 from J; bases not matched to a gene: 12. CDR3 loop: CASSELPGLAGGIGETQYF. The CDR3 DNA follows: TGTGCCAGCAGTGAATTACCGGGACTAGCGGGGGGCATCGGGGAGACCCAGTACTTC.

The chain joins TRBV2 to TRBJ2-6; 10 bases agree with TRBD1. Germline V gives CDR1 SNHLY, CDR2 FYNNEI. V trimming: 6 bases; J trimming: 3 bases; junction bases outside the gene matches: 5. The CDR3 totals 16 residues. The CDR3 here is CASRGDRGNGANVLTF. Here the CDR3 DNA reads TGTGCCAGCAGGGGGGACAGGGGAAATGGGGCCAACGTCCTGACTTTC.

The chain carries TRBV3-1 (or the pseudogene TRBV3-2) and TRBJ1-2; 8 bases align to TRBD1. V was pared by 1 base and J by 8 bases, with 0 bases of the junction left unmatched. Germline CDR1 and CDR2: LGHDT and YNNKEL (reference sequence). This CDR3 is built from 12 residues. The CDR3 coding sequence is TGTGCCAGCAGCCAAGCAGGGGGCGGCTACACCTTC. It specifies CASSQAGGGYTF.

The chain combines TRBV3-1 (or the pseudogene TRBV3-2) with TRBJ2-3, with TRBD2 as a possible D gene (6 bases). CDR3 length equals 15 residues. In germline, CDR1 is LGHDT, CDR2 YNNKEL (reference sequence). Trimming removed 6 bases from V and 6 bases from J, with 19 bases in between. In DNA form, the CDR3 reads TGTGCCAGCAGTCGGGGGTCCGGGCCCCCGGATACGCAGTATTTT. As protein: CASSRGSGPPDTQYF.

This clone was seen a few times. The rearrangement uses TRBV2 and TRBJ1-1; D uncertain. The germline CDR1 and CDR2 sequences are SNHLY and FYNNEI. There are 15 residues in the CDR3. V was clipped by 6 bases and J by 0 bases, with 14 bases between them. CDR3 region: CASRESLTVNTEAFF. The CDR3 bases are TGTGCCAGCAGAGAAAGCTTAACCGTGAACACTGAAGCTTTCTTT.

The sample holds a few counts of this clone. The chain is built from TRBV11-3 and TRBJ2-3, with TRBD2 identical over 12 bases. J gave up 7 bases and V 4 bases, and 6 bases lay outside the gene matches. The germline gives CDR1 SGHNT, CDR2 YENEEA. The CDR3 spans 15 residues. This chain's CDR3 is CASSSTSGGSHTQYF. In nucleotides, the CDR3 is TGTGCCAGCAGCTCCACTAGCGGGGGGTCCCATACGCAGTATTTT.

Only one count was recorded for this clone. V gene TRBV5-1 combines with J gene TRBJ1-4, with TRBD1 identical over 9 bases. Germline V gives CDR1 SGHRS, CDR2 YFSETQ. The CDR3 contains 15 residues. The junction had 1 base not matched to a gene; V was cut back by 0 bases and J by 4 bases. The CDR3 bases are TGCGCCAGCAGCTTGGGGGGACAGGGTAATGAAAAACTGTTTTTT. It encodes CASSLGGQGNEKLFF.

The CDR3 sequence: CASSPGQGHGYTF. In nucleotides, the CDR3 is TGTGCCAGCTCACCGGGACAGGGACATGGCTACACCTTC. The chain uses TRBV18 and TRBJ1-2; TRBD1 matches at 9 bases. Germline V gene data show CDR1 as KGHSH and CDR2 as LQKENI. The CDR3 is 13 amino acids. V trimming: 3 bases; J trimming: 6 bases; junction bases outside the gene matches: 2.

This chain joins TRBV11-2 and TRBJ2-1; D possibly corresponds to TRBD2 (6 bases). Germline V gene sequence: CDR1 SGHAT, CDR2 FQNNGV. V was cut by 7 bases and J by 6 bases, with 16 bases left in between. The length of the CDR3 is 14 residues. This CDR3 is CASKVGTVINEQFF. CDR3 nucleotide sequence: TGTGCCAGCAAGGTAGGGACTGTTATCAATGAGCAGTTCTTC.

The V and J genes are TRBV27 and TRBJ2-7; D gene unclear. This CDR3 is 13 amino acids long. The germline V gene has CDR1 MNHEY and CDR2 SMNVEV (reference sequence). The ends were cut back, 0 bases at V and 2 bases at J, with 5 bases in the middle. The CDR3 here is CASSLSLAYEQYF. In DNA, the CDR3 is TGTGCCAGCAGTTTATCCCTAGCCTACGAGCAGTACTTC.

The chain joins TRBV3-1 (or the pseudogene TRBV3-2) to TRBJ1-2; TRBD1 matches 8 bases. V was clipped by 4 bases and J by 1 base; unmatched bases: 8. The CDR3 is made up of 16 amino acids. Germline V CDR1 and CDR2: LGHDT, YNNKEL (reference sequence). The CDR3 nucleotides are TGTGCCAGCAGCCCCCGGACAGGGAGGGATAACTATGGCTACACCTTC. This sequence encodes CASSPRTGRDNYGYTF.

The chain couples TRBV15 to TRBJ1-4; 7 bases align to TRBD1. Looked up from germline, CDR1 is LNHNV and CDR2 is YYDKDF (reference sequence). CDR3 length: 16 amino acids. With V trimmed by 4 bases and J by 10 bases, 15 bases remained unmatched. The CDR3: CATSTQRQGVGGKLFF. DNA for the CDR3: TGTGCCACCAGCACCCAACGACAGGGTGTTGGGGGAAAACTGTTTTTT.